The rows below give T cell receptor beta chains drawn from one sample of a study of CD8 T cells in Susac syndrome. TCRdb recomputed calls from the immunoSEQ multiplex PCR reads with MiXCR, one row per CDR3 protein. The sample consists of 45,000 to 60,000 distinct CDR3 sequences, about 92% of them appearing once. The sequenced material came from CD8+ T cells from PBMCs. All receptors derive from a human donor in good health. Both conserved end residues are part of each CDR3. D genes are given only for firm matches. Not every row has a clone size; where given, it reads once, few, many or a size class.

V gene	D gene	clone size	J gene	CDR3 protein	CDR3 DNA
TRBV12-3/TRBV12-4	-	-	TRBJ2-5	CVSSFLDWKQETQYF	TGTGTCAGCTCTTTTCTCGACTGGAAACAAGAGACCCAGTACTTC
TRBV7-6	-	-	TRBJ2-2	CASSLTGGGTGELFF	TGTGCCAGCAGTCTCACCGGGGGCGGCACCGGGGAGCTGTTTTTT
TRBV11-2	-	-	TRBJ2-1	CASSLDLRGEGGQGYNEQFF	TGTGCCAGCAGCTTAGACTTACGCGGGGAAGGCGGCCAGGGCTACAATGAGCAGTTCTTC
TRBV12-3/TRBV12-4	-	-	TRBJ1-1	CASSTGRNTEAFF	TGTGCCAGCAGCACAGGGCGTAACACTGAAGCTTTCTTT
TRBV12-3/TRBV12-4	TRBD2	-	TRBJ2-1	CASSLAGVNYNEQFF	TGTGCCAGCAGTCTAGCGGGCGTCAACTACAATGAGCAGTTCTTC
TRBV3-1	-	-	TRBJ1-2	CASSQVPLTNYGYTF	TGTGCCAGCAGCCAAGTCCCGCTTACTAACTATGGCTACACCTTC
TRBV5-1	TRBD2	-	TRBJ2-1	CASIPGLAGVISYNEQFF	TGCGCCAGCATCCCGGGACTAGCGGGAGTTATCTCCTACAATGAGCAGTTCTTC
TRBV5-1	TRBD1	few	TRBJ2-7	CASSSGTGLYEQYF	TGCGCCAGCAGCTCCGGGACAGGGTTATACGAGCAGTACTTC
TRBV5-1	TRBD2	-	TRBJ2-7	CASSLATSQGTYEQYF	TGCGCCAGCAGCTTGGCGACTAGCCAAGGAACCTACGAGCAGTACTTC
TRBV30	TRBD1	-	TRBJ2-1	CAWSATGLEFF	TGTGCCTGGAGTGCGACAGGGTTGGAGTTCTTC
TRBV9	-	-	TRBJ1-2	CASSPGRGTVNYGYTF	TGTGCCAGCAGCCCCGGGCGGGGGACCGTTAACTATGGCTACACCTTC
TRBV3-1	TRBD1	-	TRBJ2-1	CASSQDYQGAYEQFF	TGTGCCAGCAGCCAAGACTACCAGGGGGCCTATGAGCAGTTCTTC
TRBV7-2	-	-	TRBJ2-3	CASSLRLVSTDTQYF	TGTGCCAGCAGCCTACGACTAGTTAGCACAGATACGCAGTATTTT
TRBV13	TRBD1	-	TRBJ2-2	CASSRLPSTGEDTGELFF	TGTGCCAGCAGCCGTCTTCCCTCAACAGGGGAAGACACCGGGGAGCTGTTTTTT
TRBV29-1	-	-	TRBJ2-1	CSVLFTLGNEQFF	TGCAGCGTATTATTTACCTTAGGGAATGAGCAGTTCTTC
TRBV20-1	TRBD2	-	TRBJ2-5	CSARVGASGRQTQYF	TGCAGTGCTAGAGTAGGCGCTAGCGGGAGACAGACCCAGTACTTC
TRBV5-1	-	-	TRBJ2-1	CASSLTGTGNEQFF	TGCGCCAGCAGCTTGACGGGAACGGGGAATGAGCAGTTCTTC
TRBV14	TRBD1	-	TRBJ2-5	CASSLFSTGKETQYF	TGTGCCAGCAGCCTTTTCTCGACAGGGAAGGAGACCCAGTACTTC
TRBV30	TRBD2	-	TRBJ2-5	CAWSPPGGGRAKETQYF	TGTGCCTGGAGTCCCCCGGGGGGCGGGAGGGCCAAGGAGACCCAGTACTTC
TRBV7-8	TRBD2	-	TRBJ2-2	CASTRNSGLAGRLRGTGELFF	TGTGCCAGCACCAGAAACTCGGGACTAGCGGGCCGCCTCCGAGGCACCGGGGAGCTGTTTTTT
TRBV12-3/TRBV12-4	-	-	TRBJ2-7	CASRGVFTISGYEQYF	TGTGCCAGCAGGGGGGTCTTCACAATATCTGGCTACGAGCAGTACTTC
TRBV11-2	-	-	TRBJ2-1	CASSLTPRANEQFF	TGTGCCAGCAGCTTAACCCCCAGGGCGAATGAGCAGTTCTTC
TRBV29-1	-	-	TRBJ2-7	CSARSGVGEQYF	TGCAGCGCCCGGTCAGGGGTTGGCGAGCAGTACTTC
TRBV6-6	-	-	TRBJ1-4	CASRWATNEKLFF	TGTGCCAGTCGGTGGGCAACTAATGAAAAACTGTTTTTT
TRBV5-6	-	-	TRBJ1-1	CASSLGREAFF	TGTGCCAGCAGCTTAGGGAGAGAAGCTTTCTTT
TRBV20-1	-	-	TRBJ1-1	CSARDLGDTEAFF	TGCAGTGCTAGAGATCTAGGGGACACTGAAGCTTTCTTT
TRBV12-5	-	-	TRBJ1-2	CASAPRGVDGYTF	TGTGCTAGTGCTCCACGAGGGGTTGACGGCTACACCTTC
TRBV11-2	-	-	TRBJ1-3	CASSLGAGSGNTIYF	TGTGCCAGCAGCTTAGGAGCAGGCTCTGGAAACACCATATATTTT
TRBV7-9	-	-	TRBJ2-5	CASSSRLQETQYF	TGTGCCAGCAGCTCACGGCTACAAGAGACCCAGTACTTC
TRBV19	-	-	TRBJ1-5	CASSIVEEIGNQPQHF	TGTGCCAGTAGTATAGTGGAGGAGATCGGGAATCAGCCCCAGCATTTT
TRBV21-1	-	-	TRBJ1-2	CASSKKRDRGPGYTF	TGTGCCAGCAGCAAAAAAAGGGACAGGGGACCTGGCTACACCTTC
TRBV29-1	-	-	TRBJ1-1	CSGDDRTEAQIEAFF	TGCAGCGGGGATGATAGGACCGAAGCACAGATTGAAGCTTTCTTT
TRBV7-9	-	few	TRBJ2-3	CASSSTDTQYF	TGTGCCAGCAGCTCCACAGATACGCAGTATTTT
TRBV7-2	TRBD2	-	TRBJ2-2	CASSFGLSGSRGELFF	TGTGCCAGCAGCTTTGGGCTAAGCGGGAGTAGGGGGGAGCTGTTTTTT
TRBV6-2/TRBV6-3	-	-	TRBJ1-1	CASSYTYTEAFF	TGTGCCAGCAGTTACACGTATACTGAAGCTTTCTTT
TRBV6-4	-	-	TRBJ1-1	CASSDGAENTAFF	TGTGCCAGCAGTGACGGTGCGGAAAATACCGCTTTCTTT
TRBV6-2/TRBV6-3	-	-	TRBJ2-7	CASRDSNVGEQYF	TGTGCCAGCAGAGACTCCAACGTGGGGGAGCAGTACTTC
TRBV7-2	TRBD1	once	TRBJ1-2	CASSLGDRGGRANYGYTF	TGTGCCAGCAGCTTAGGGGACAGGGGAGGTCGGGCTAACTATGGCTACACCTTC
TRBV9	TRBD2	-	TRBJ2-1	CASSDRTSGDYNEQFF	TGTGCCAGCAGCGACAGGACTAGCGGAGATTACAATGAGCAGTTCTTC
TRBV9	-	-	TRBJ2-7	CASSGNYEQYF	TGTGCCAGCAGCGGGAACTACGAGCAGTACTTC
TRBV5-1	-	few	TRBJ2-7	CASSLFSYEQYF	TGCGCCAGCAGCTTGTTCAGCTACGAGCAGTACTTC
TRBV7-9	TRBD1	-	TRBJ1-2	CASSYGTGGEGYTF	TGTGCCAGCAGCTACGGGACAGGGGGCGAGGGCTACACCTTC
TRBV4-1	-	-	TRBJ2-7	CASSQTGSSYEQYF	TGCGCCAGCAGCCAGACAGGCAGCTCCTACGAGCAGTACTTC
TRBV4-1	-	-	TRBJ1-5	CASSQERGNQPQHF	TGCGCCAGCAGCCAAGAACGGGGCAATCAGCCCCAGCATTTT
TRBV7-9	TRBD2	once	TRBJ2-3	CASSSTGTRSTDTQYF	TGTGCCAGCAGCTCAACCGGGACTAGGAGCACAGATACGCAGTATTTT
TRBV5-1	-	-	TRBJ2-2	CASFYHPANTGELFF	TGCGCCAGCTTCTACCACCCCGCCAACACCGGGGAGCTGTTTTTT
TRBV9	TRBD2	once	TRBJ2-7	CASSPGSGSLYEQYF	TGTGCCAGCAGCCCAGGAAGCGGGAGTCTCTACGAGCAGTACTTC
TRBV24-1	-	-	TRBJ2-1	CATSDPAGHEQFF	TGTGCCACCAGTGACCCAGCCGGTCATGAGCAGTTCTTC